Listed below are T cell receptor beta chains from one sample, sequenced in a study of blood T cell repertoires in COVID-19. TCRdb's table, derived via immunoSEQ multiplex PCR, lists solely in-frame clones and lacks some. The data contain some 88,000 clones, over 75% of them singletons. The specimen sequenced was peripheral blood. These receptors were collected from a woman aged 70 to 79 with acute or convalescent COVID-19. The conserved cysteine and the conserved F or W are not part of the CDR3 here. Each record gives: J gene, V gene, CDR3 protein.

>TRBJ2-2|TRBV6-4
ASKPGQGAGGELF
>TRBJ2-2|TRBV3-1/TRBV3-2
ASSRRLAGHTGELF
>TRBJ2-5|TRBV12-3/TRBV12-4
ASSFHQQETQY
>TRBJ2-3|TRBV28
ASRTSGGADTQY
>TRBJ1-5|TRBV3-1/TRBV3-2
ASSPTPTGYSNQPQH
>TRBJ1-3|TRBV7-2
ASSSSTGGVGNTIY
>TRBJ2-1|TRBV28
ASSLRNEQF
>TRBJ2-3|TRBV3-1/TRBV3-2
ASSHAITSGRAADTQY
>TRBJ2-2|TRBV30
AWQPGDRPGTGELF
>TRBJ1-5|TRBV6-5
ASSLTGDEPQH